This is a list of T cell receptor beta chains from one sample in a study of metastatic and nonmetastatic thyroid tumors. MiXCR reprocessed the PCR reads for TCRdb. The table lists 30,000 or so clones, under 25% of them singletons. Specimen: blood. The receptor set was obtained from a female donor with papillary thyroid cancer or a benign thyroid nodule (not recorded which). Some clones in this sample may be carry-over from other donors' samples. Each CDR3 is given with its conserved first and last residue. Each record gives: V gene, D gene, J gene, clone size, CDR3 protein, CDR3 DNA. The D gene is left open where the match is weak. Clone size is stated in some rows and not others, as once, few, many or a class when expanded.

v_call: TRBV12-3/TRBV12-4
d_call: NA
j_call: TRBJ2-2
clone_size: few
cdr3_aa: CASRRRSDVNTGELFF
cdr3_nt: TGTGCCAGCAGACGGAGGAGTGATGTCAACACCGGGGAGCTGTTTTTT

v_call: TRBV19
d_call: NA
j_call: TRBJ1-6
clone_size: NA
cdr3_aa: CASSKQGHNSPLHF
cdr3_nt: TGTGCCAGTAGTAAGCAGGGCCATAATTCACCCCTCCACTTT

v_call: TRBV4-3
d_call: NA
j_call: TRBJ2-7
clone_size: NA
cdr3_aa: CASSQYRDLSYEQYF
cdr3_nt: TGCGCCAGCAGCCAATACAGGGACCTGTCCTACGAGCAGTACTTC

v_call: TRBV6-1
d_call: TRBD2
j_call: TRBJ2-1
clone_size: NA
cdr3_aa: CATFGAGVRNNEQFF
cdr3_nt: TGTGCCACCTTCGGGGCGGGAGTTCGAAACAATGAGCAGTTCTTC

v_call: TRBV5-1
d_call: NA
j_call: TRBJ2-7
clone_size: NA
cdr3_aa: CASSLLEGLEQYF
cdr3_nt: TGCGCCAGCAGCTTACTGGAGGGCCTCGAGCAGTACTTC

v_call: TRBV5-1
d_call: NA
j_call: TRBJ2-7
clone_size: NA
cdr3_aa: CASSLRRHTSYEQYF
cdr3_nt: TGCGCCAGCAGCTTGCGTCGACATACATCCTACGAGCAGTACTTC

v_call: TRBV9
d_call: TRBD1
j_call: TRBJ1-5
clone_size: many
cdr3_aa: CASSASTGINQPQHF
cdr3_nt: TGTGCCAGCAGCGCCTCGACAGGGATCAATCAGCCCCAGCATTTT

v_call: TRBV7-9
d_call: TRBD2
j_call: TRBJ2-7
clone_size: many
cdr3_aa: CASSLGLGLAGDWYF
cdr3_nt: TGTGCCAGCAGCTTAGGTTTAGGACTAGCGGGAGATTGGTACTTC

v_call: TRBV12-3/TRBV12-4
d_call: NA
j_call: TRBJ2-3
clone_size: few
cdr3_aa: CASSFVAGNTDTKYF
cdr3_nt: TGTGCCAGCAGTTTTGTGGCGGGGAACACAGATACGAAGTATTTT

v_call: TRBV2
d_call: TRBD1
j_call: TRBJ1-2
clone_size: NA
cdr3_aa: CASRAPGQAINYGYTF
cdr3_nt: TGTGCCAGCAGGGCACCGGGACAGGCGATAAACTATGGCTACACCTTC

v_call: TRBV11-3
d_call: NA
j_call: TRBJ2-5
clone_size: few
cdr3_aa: CARSSFREHQGAQYF
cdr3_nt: TGTGCCAGAAGCTCTTTCCGGGAACACCAAGGGGCCCAGTACTTC

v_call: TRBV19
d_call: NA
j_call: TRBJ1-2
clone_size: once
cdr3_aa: CASNIGGTGKGYAF
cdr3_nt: TGTGCCAGTAATATAGGGGGTACAGGGAAAGGCTACGCCTTC

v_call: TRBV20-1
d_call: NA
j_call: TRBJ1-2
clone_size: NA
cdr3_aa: CSAREPWTSSYGYTF
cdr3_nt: TGCAGTGCTAGGGAGCCGTGGACATCCAGCTATGGCTACACCTTC

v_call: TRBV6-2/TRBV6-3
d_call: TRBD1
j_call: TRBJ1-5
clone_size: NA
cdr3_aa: CASSWTGGLQPQHF
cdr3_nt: TGTGCCAGCAGTTGGACAGGGGGATTGCAGCCCCAGCATTTT

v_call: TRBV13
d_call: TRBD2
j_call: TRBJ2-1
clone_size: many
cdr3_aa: CASRFSGSYNEQFF
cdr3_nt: TGTGCCAGCAGGTTTAGCGGGAGTTACAATGAGCAGTTCTTC

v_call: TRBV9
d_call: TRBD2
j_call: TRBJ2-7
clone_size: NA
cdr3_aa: CASSTGTSGSYEQYF
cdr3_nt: TGTGCCAGCAGCACCGGGACTAGCGGGAGCTACGAGCAGTACTTC